The sequence of this TCR beta chain was determined in a study of lymphopenia after photon versus proton radiotherapy. The method was immunoSEQ multiplex PCR; TCRdb's version includes in-frame clones alone and lacks a portion of them. This table has roughly 67,000 clones, more than 75% appearing once. Study-wide points: Survival link was tested only in deceased patients; proton benefit remains a possibility. In patients who died, overall survival fell as post-nadir TCR diversity dropped more. Relative stability marked proton patients; photon patients lost diversity and naive cells. Oligoclonal CD8+ Temra expansion after nadir drove photon patients' diversity drop.

The CDR3 contains 17 residues. CDR1 is SNHLY and CDR2 is FYNNEI in the germline V gene. V was clipped by 4 bases and J by 2 bases; unmatched bases: 10. In the case of this clone: Its antigen is currently unknown.

The chain recombines TRBV2 with TRBJ2-3; 9 bases are shared with TRBD2. The TCR comes from a woman between 65 and 79 years old with pancreatic cancer. Here the sequenced sample was peripheral blood, taken from a patient treated with photon-based radiotherapy. CDR3 amino acids: CASSGGNSGSPTDTQYF. CDR3 DNA sequence: TGTGCCAGCAGTGGTGGTAATAGCGGGAGCCCCACAGATACGCAGTATTTT. The full variable domain, rest sourced from reference TRBV2 and TRBJ2-3, is EPEVTQTPSHQVTQMGQEVILRCVPISNHLYFYWYRQILGQKVEFLVSFYNNEISEKSEIFDDQFSVERPDGSNFTLKIRSTKLEDSAMYFCASSGGNSGSPTDTQYFGPGTRLTVL.